This TCR beta chain was found in a study of cytomegalovirus exposure and HLA in healthy donors. Germline V lookup: CDR1 SGHVS, CDR2 FNYEAQ. This CDR3 is 14 amino acids long. Amplification used 60 Vbeta primers and 13 Jbeta primers. Data came from immunoSEQ multiplex PCR; TCRdb stores just in-frame clones and leaves some out. The profile shows approximately 150,000 clones, approximately 82% of them singletons. The clonotype was recovered from a male donor in good health and CMV-seronegative. This chain connects TRBV7-6 to TRBJ2-5; TRBD2 matches at 9 bases. The DNA end is more similar to TRBJ2-7, so the J call may be wrong. Material: PBMCs. The CDR3 is CASSPLAGVHEQYF. CDR3 DNA sequence: TGTGCCAGCAGCCCTTTAGCGGGAGTCCACGAGCAGTACTTC.